The present TCR beta chain was sequenced within a study of OX40 agonist ivuxolimab in advanced cancers. Notes on the study in general: CD4+ and CD8+ blood T cells expanded clonally by week 6 at 0.1 to 3.0 mg/kg.

Details on this clone: Antigen: not known.

The germline V and J ends were trimmed by 1 base and 6 bases, with 3 bases remaining between them. Germline loops: CDR1 MNHEY, CDR2 SMNVEV (reference sequence). CDR3 length: 12 residues. Autoimmune disease history or systemic immunosuppression meant exclusion. Clones were read by immunoSEQ multiplex PCR, and TCRdb kept only the in-frame ones, dropping some. The repertoire holds tens of thousands of clones, over 75% seen once, with 5.5% to 6% in the top ten. The origin of this receptor is an adult with an advanced solid tumor such as melanoma, head and neck, liver or kidney cancer. The source was CD4+ or CD8+ T cells sorted from blood, collected in a trial of the OX40 agonist ivuxolimab. The V gene is TRBV27, the J gene TRBJ2-2; D is uncertain. The DNA for the CDR3 is TGTGCCAGCAGTTTATGGTCCGGGGAGCTGTTTTTT. Amino acids: CASSLWSGELFF.